These T cell receptor beta chains were read from a single sample in a study of T-cell reconstitution after alpha-beta-depleted transplantation in children. TCRdb re-analysed the PCR reads in MiXCR, keeping a single row per CDR3 protein. Of about 440,000 distinct CDR3 sequences listed, approximately 41% are singletons. Sequencing was performed on PBMCs, taken before TCRalphabeta/CD19-depleted stem cell transplant. All receptors derive from a girl aged 2 to 10 with aplastic anemia, due to receive a stem cell transplant. CDR3s include the opening cysteine and the closing phenylalanine or tryptophan. D genes are given only for firm matches. For some rows the clone size is stated as once, few or many, or as a class when expanded; others skip it.

d_gene	v_gene	j_gene	abundance	CDR3aa	CDR3nt
TRBD2	TRBV4-2	TRBJ2-7	few	CASSQATSGNSYEQYF	TGTGCCAGCAGCCAGGCTACTAGCGGGAACTCCTACGAGCAGTACTTC
NA	TRBV5-6	TRBJ2-4	many	CASSWGNEGIQYF	TGTGCCAGCAGCTGGGGGAACGAGGGCATTCAGTACTTC
TRBD2	TRBV5-1	TRBJ2-2	NA	CASSLARASGGARNTGELFF	TGCGCCAGCAGCTTGGCCCGCGCTAGCGGGGGGGCAAGGAACACCGGGGAGCTGTTTTTT
NA	TRBV20-1	TRBJ2-3	many	CSATTDTQYF	TGCAGTGCTACAACAGATACGCAGTATTTT
NA	TRBV6-1	TRBJ2-5	many	CASSGRGNQETQYF	TGTGCCAGCAGTGGTCGGGGCAACCAAGAGACCCAGTACTTC
NA	TRBV20-1	TRBJ1-5	few	CSARRDHRGDQPQHF	TGCAGTGCCCGCCGGGACCACCGGGGGGATCAGCCCCAGCATTTT
NA	TRBV28	TRBJ2-7	NA	CASSLSAASWEQYF	TGTGCCAGCAGTTTATCGGCAGCCTCGTGGGAGCAGTACTTC
TRBD1	TRBV20-1	TRBJ2-2	NA	CSAARGLNTGELFF	TGCAGTGCTGCCAGGGGGTTAAACACCGGGGAGCTGTTTTTT
NA	TRBV28	TRBJ2-1	NA	CASKVWGAISNEQFF	TGTGCCAGCAAGGTATGGGGGGCAATCTCCAATGAGCAGTTCTTC
TRBD1	TRBV27	TRBJ1-6	few	CASSPRRQGNNSPLHF	TGTGCCAGCAGTCCTCGCCGACAGGGGAATAATTCACCCCTCCACTTT
NA	TRBV5-1	TRBJ2-7	many	CASSLMVTTSSYEQYF	TGCGCCAGCAGCTTGATGGTGACCACGAGCTCCTACGAGCAGTACTTC
NA	TRBV5-5	TRBJ1-5	few	CASKAGPDSNQPQHF	TGTGCCAGCAAAGCGGGGCCTGATAGCAATCAGCCCCAGCATTTT
TRBD2	TRBV27	TRBJ2-2	once	CASTFSGENTGELFF	TGTGCCAGCACCTTTAGCGGGGAGAACACCGGGGAGCTGTTTTTT
TRBD1	TRBV20-1	TRBJ2-1	NA	CSARDQQGAPPRNEQFF	TGCAGTGCTAGAGATCAACAGGGGGCTCCTCCGCGGAATGAGCAGTTCTTC
TRBD1	TRBV6-1	TRBJ1-2	NA	CASKDRVDYGYTF	TGTGCCAGCAAGGACAGGGTGGACTATGGCTACACCTTC
NA	TRBV29-1	TRBJ1-2	once	CSVAGGENGYTF	TGCAGCGTTGCAGGCGGTGAGAATGGCTACACCTTC
NA	TRBV11-2	TRBJ2-1	NA	CASSPRYRDPEGVHEQFF	TGTGCCAGCAGCCCACGATACCGGGACCCCGAGGGGGTCCATGAGCAGTTCTTC
NA	TRBV29-1	TRBJ1-1	NA	CSVAPRTQDTEAFF	TGCAGCGTTGCTCCAAGGACCCAGGACACTGAAGCTTTCTTT
NA	TRBV5-1	TRBJ1-1	few	CASSSQGGYTEAFF	TGCGCCAGCAGCTCTCAGGGTGGGTACACTGAAGCTTTCTTT
NA	TRBV5-1	TRBJ2-5	NA	CASSSPPGPETQYF	TGCGCCAGCAGCTCCCCCCCGGGGCCAGAGACCCAGTACTTC
NA	TRBV7-9	TRBJ2-7	NA	CASSLIGAAYEQYF	TGTGCCAGCAGCTTGATAGGTGCCGCCTACGAGCAGTACTTC
TRBD2	TRBV3-1	TRBJ2-1	few	CASSRRLAGTLGEQFF	TGTGCCAGCAGCCGTCGACTAGCGGGGACCTTGGGTGAGCAGTTCTTC
NA	TRBV7-9	TRBJ1-2	NA	CASSSGLIGRAYGYTF	TGTGCCAGCAGCTCTGGGCTGATCGGCAGGGCCTATGGCTACACCTTC
TRBD2	TRBV9	TRBJ2-3	NA	CASSPGLAGVGDTDTQYF	TGTGCCAGCAGCCCGGGACTAGCGGGAGTGGGAGACACAGATACGCAGTATTTT
NA	TRBV6-5	TRBJ2-7	NA	CARGSPEQYF	TGTGCCAGAGGCTCGCCCGAGCAGTACTTC
NA	TRBV6-5	TRBJ1-6	few	CASSSPVGAGHWNSPLHF	TGTGCCAGCAGTTCCCCGGTTGGGGCCGGTCATTGGAATTCACCCCTCCACTTT
NA	TRBV12-3/TRBV12-4	TRBJ2-5	NA	CASASWETQYF	TGTGCCAGCGCATCATGGGAGACCCAGTACTTC
NA	TRBV28	TRBJ1-2	many	CASSSPLLGFGRFYGYTF	TGTGCCAGCAGTTCACCATTATTGGGATTCGGACGGTTCTATGGCTACACCTTC
TRBD2	TRBV9	TRBJ2-2	many	CASSALAGGRTGELFF	TGTGCCAGCAGTGCTCTAGCGGGAGGGCGCACCGGGGAGCTGTTTTTT
NA	TRBV20-1	TRBJ2-7	NA	CSARQGPVHEQYF	TGCAGTGCTCGTCAAGGGCCAGTCCACGAGCAGTACTTC
NA	TRBV12-3/TRBV12-4	TRBJ2-7	many	CASSFGFPYEQYF	TGTGCCAGCAGTTTCGGGTTCCCCTACGAGCAGTACTTC
NA	TRBV20-1	TRBJ1-6	NA	CSARDYIEDTDSPLHF	TGCAGTGCTAGAGACTATATAGAGGACACGGATTCACCCCTCCACTTT
NA	TRBV6-5	TRBJ2-3	many	CASSYSRPGTQYF	TGTGCCAGCAGTTACTCGAGGCCAGGTACGCAGTATTTT
NA	TRBV7-2	TRBJ2-5	NA	CASSLFIVVAEGETQYF	TGTGCCAGCAGCTTATTTATTGTGGTAGCGGAAGGGGAGACCCAGTACTTC
NA	TRBV20-1	TRBJ2-3	few	CSARILRPDTQYF	TGCAGTGCTAGAATCTTGCGTCCAGATACGCAGTATTTT
NA	TRBV20-1	TRBJ2-1	NA	CSASQYNEQFF	TGCAGTGCTAGCCAATACAATGAGCAGTTCTTC
NA	TRBV4-1	TRBJ2-1	NA	CASSQDPWEEQFF	TGCGCCAGCAGCCAAGATCCGTGGGAAGAGCAGTTCTTC
NA	TRBV20-1	TRBJ2-3	NA	CSAREVWDTQYF	TGCAGTGCTAGAGAAGTTTGGGATACGCAGTATTTT
TRBD2	TRBV29-1	TRBJ2-3	many	CSSSTSGSGDTQYF	TGCAGCTCCTCCACTAGCGGGAGTGGTGATACGCAGTATTTT
TRBD2	TRBV10-3	TRBJ2-3	few	CAISEGTNGDTQYF	TGTGCCATCAGTGAGGGGACTAATGGAGATACGCAGTATTTT
NA	TRBV28	TRBJ2-4	few	CASSLRDIQYF	TGTGCCAGCAGTTTACGAGACATTCAGTACTTC
NA	TRBV7-6	TRBJ2-1	many	CASSRSNEQFF	TGTGCCAGCAGCCGTTCAAATGAGCAGTTCTTC
NA	TRBV5-1	TRBJ2-2	NA	CASSLHYGRNTGELFF	TGCGCCAGCAGCTTGCATTACGGACGGAACACCGGGGAGCTGTTTTTT
NA	TRBV5-4	TRBJ2-3	many	CASTLAPGEDTQYF	TGTGCCAGCACCCTGGCCCCGGGAGAAGATACGCAGTATTTT
NA	TRBV27	TRBJ2-7	many	CASSWEGWKEQYF	TGTGCCAGCAGCTGGGAAGGGTGGAAGGAGCAGTACTTC